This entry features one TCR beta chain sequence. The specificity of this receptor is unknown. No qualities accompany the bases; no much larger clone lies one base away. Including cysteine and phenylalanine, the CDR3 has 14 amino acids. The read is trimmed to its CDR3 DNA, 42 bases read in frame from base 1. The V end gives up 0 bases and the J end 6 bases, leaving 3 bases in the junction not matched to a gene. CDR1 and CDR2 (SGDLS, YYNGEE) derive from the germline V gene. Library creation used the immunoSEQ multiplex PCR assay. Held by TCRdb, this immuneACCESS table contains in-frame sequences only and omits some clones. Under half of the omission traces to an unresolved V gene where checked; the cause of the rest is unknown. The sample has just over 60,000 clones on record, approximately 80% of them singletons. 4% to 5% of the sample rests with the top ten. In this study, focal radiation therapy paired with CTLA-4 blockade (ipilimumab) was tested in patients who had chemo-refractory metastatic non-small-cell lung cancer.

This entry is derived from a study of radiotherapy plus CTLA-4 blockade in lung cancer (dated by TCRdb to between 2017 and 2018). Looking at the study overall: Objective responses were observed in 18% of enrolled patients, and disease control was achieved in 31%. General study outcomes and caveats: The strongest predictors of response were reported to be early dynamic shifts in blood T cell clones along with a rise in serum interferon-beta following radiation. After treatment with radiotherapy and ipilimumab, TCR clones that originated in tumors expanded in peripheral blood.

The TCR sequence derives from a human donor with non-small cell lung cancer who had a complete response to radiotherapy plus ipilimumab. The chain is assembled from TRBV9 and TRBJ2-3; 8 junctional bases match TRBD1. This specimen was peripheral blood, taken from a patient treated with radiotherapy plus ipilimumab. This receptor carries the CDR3 CASSVGQGADTQYF. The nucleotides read TGTGCCAGCAGCGTAGGCCAGGGGGCCGATACGCAGTATTTT.